These 22 T cell receptor beta chains share one sample of origin, sequenced in a study of HIV-infected patients and healthy controls. TCRdb redid the calling of the 5' RACE reads with MiXCR, one entry per CDR3 protein. The sample carries over 55,000 distinct CDR3 sequences, around 17% recorded once. What was sequenced was CD4+ T cells from blood. The receptors shown here come from a human donor in good health.

Concerning this clonotype itself: In this CDR3 the conserved last residue, phenylalanine or tryptophan, is missing, so a read error is likely. This chain uses TRBV6-2 or TRBV6-3 with TRBJ1-5; 8 bases agree with TRBD1. The CDR3 is 15 amino acids. Germline V gene sequence: CDR1 MNHEY, CDR2 SVGEGT. Trimming cost V 6 bases and J 3 bases; bases outside gene matches: 7. The CDR3: CASRPGQGYNQPQHS. In DNA form, the CDR3 reads TGTGCCAGCAGGCCTGGACAGGGCTACAATCAGCCCCAGCATTCT.

J is TRBJ2-7 and V is TRBV30; D is ambiguous. CDR1 is GTSNPN and CDR2 is SVGIG in the germline V gene (reference sequence). V lost 3 bases to trimming and J lost 0 bases, with 15 bases between them. CDR3 size: 15 residues. For the CDR3, the DNA is TGTGCCTGGAGCCCTTTAGATGGGGACTCCTACGAGCAGTACTTC. It translates to CAWSPLDGDSYEQYF.

A few counts support this clonotype. V gene TRBV20-1 combines with J gene TRBJ2-1, with TRBD2 matching over 8 bases. Germline values: CDR1 DFQATT, CDR2 SNEGSKA (reference sequence). V shed 3 bases, J shed 12 bases, and the junction held 4 bases outside the gene matches. This CDR3 is 11 amino acids long. The CDR3 DNA reads as TGCAGTGCTAGCGGGAGGGACGGGCAGTTCTTC. Its protein is CSASGRDGQFF.

This clonotype was counted at least ten times. The rearrangement links TRBV9 to TRBJ2-1; D call uncertain. The ends were cut back, 0 bases at V and 8 bases at J, with 12 bases in the middle. The length of the CDR3 is 14 residues. Looked up from germline, CDR1 is SGDLS and CDR2 is YYNGEE. The CDR3 DNA reads as TGTGCCAGCAGCGTAGAAGTGTGGTCGGATGAGCAGTTCTTC. Translation gives CASSVEVWSDEQFF.

This clonotype has just a few counts. The chain recombines TRBV7-2 with TRBJ2-1; a weak D match, TRBD2 (5 bases). Trimming shortened V by 5 bases and J by 6 bases, and 23 bases separated the two germline ends. CDR1 SGHTA and CDR2 FQGNSA come from the germline V gene. This CDR3 has 17 amino acids. The CDR3 DNA follows: TGTGCCAGCAGCCAAGGCAGGTTTAAGGTTGGAGGCAATGAGCAGTTCTTC. It codes for CASSQGRFKVGGNEQFF. The whole variable domain, filled in from reference TRBV7-2 and TRBJ2-1, reads GAGVSQSPSNKVTEKGKDVELRCDPISGHTALYWYRQSLGQGLEFLIYFQGNSAPDKSGLPSDRFSAERTGGSVSTLTIQRTQQEDSAVYLCASSQGRFKVGGNEQFFGPGTRLTVL.

Remarks on this clonotype: One end of the junction is discordant with germline, which a read error may explain. This chain links TRBV7-7 with TRBJ2-1, with unresolved D. CDR1 is SSHAT, CDR2 FNYEAQ, per germline (reference sequence). This CDR3 has 13 residues. CDR3 residues: CASSLVGANEQFF. The CDR3 region has the DNA TGTGCTAGCAGCTTAGTAGGAGCCAATGAGCAGTTCTTC. Using reference TRBV7-7 and TRBJ2-1 for the parts outside the CDR3, the full variable domain is GAGVSQSPRYKVTKRGQDVTLRCDPISSHATLYWYQQALGQGPEFLTYFNYEAQPDKSGLPSDRFSAERPEGSISTLTIQRTEQRDSAMYRCASSLVGANEQFFGPGTRLTVL.

The chain has TRBV5-1 and TRBJ1-1, with D uncertain. V lost 4 bases to trimming and J lost 1 base, with 14 bases between them. CDR1 is SGHRS, CDR2 YFSETQ, per germline. The CDR3 extends over 15 amino acids. CDR3 coding DNA: TGCGCCAGCAGCCCCTACGTAGAGAAGAACACTGAAGCTTTCTTT. Its protein product is CASSPYVEKNTEAFF.

This clonotype was seen many times. The chain couples TRBV5-5 to TRBJ2-2; D perhaps matches TRBD1 (6 bases). Per germline, CDR1 SGHKS and CDR2 YYEKEE (reference sequence). The length of the CDR3 is 19 residues. V was clipped by 3 bases and J by 0 bases, with 21 bases between them. The CDR3 DNA is TGTGCCAGCAGCTCCAGAGGACGGGACAAACACGCGAACACCGGGGAGCTGTTTTTT. It yields the protein CASSSRGRDKHANTGELFF.

The rearrangement uses TRBV19 and TRBJ2-1; D not certain. CDR3 length: 16 amino acids. V was cut by 6 bases and J by 0 bases, with 15 bases left in between. The germline V gene has CDR1 LNHDA and CDR2 SQIVND (reference sequence). As DNA, the CDR3 is TGTGCCAGTAGCCGGGTCTCTACGGGCTCCTACAATGAGCAGTTCTTC. It specifies CASSRVSTGSYNEQFF.

V gene TRBV5-1 combines with J gene TRBJ2-6, with a possible D match to TRBD1 (6 bases). The germline V gene encodes CDR1 SGHRS and CDR2 YFSETQ. The CDR3 is 16 residues long. Trimming removed 0 bases from V and 0 bases from J, with 7 bases in between. CDR3 loop: CASSLGDTSGANVLTF. The CDR3 DNA sequence: TGCGCCAGCAGCTTGGGGGACACCTCTGGGGCCAACGTCCTGACTTTC.

This clonotype has more than one count but fewer than ten. The rearrangement links TRBV24-1 to TRBJ2-5; D unresolved. Looked up from germline, CDR1 is KGHDR and CDR2 is SFDVKD. This CDR3 contains 13 residues. V was cut by 7 bases and J by 4 bases, with 12 bases left in between. CDR3 sequence: CATSLATPETQYF. The CDR3 region has the DNA TGTGCCACCAGCTTAGCTACCCCAGAGACCCAGTACTTC.

This clonotype has only a few counts. The chain employs TRBV29-1 and TRBJ1-4; 7 nucleotides agree with TRBD1. Germline CDR1 reads SQVTM; CDR2 reads ANQGSEA. This CDR3 is 14 amino acids long. The chain's CDR3 is CSAAQGATNEKLFF. The DNA for the CDR3 is TGCAGTGCCGCCCAGGGGGCAACTAATGAAAAACTGTTTTTT.

This chain links TRBV11-2 with TRBJ2-1; the match to TRBD2 covers 7 bases. V was clipped by 5 bases and J by 4 bases; unmatched bases: 8. The CDR3 is 15 amino acids. Germline lookup yields CDR1 SGHAT and CDR2 FQNNGV. DNA for the CDR3: TGTGCCAGCAGCCGGAGCGGGATCGAGTACAATGAGCAGTTCTTC. Protein product: CASSRSGIEYNEQFF.

This clonotype was seen only a few times. The chain has TRBV12-3 or TRBV12-4 and TRBJ1-2, with D hard to call. The length of the CDR3 is 13 residues. The V gene lost 3 bases and the J gene lost 4 bases, with 9 bases spanning the gap. The CDR3 loop is CASSLKRAYGYTF. CDR3 nucleotide sequence: TGTGCCAGCAGTTTGAAGCGAGCCTATGGCTACACCTTC.

This clonotype has a handful of counts. The chain is built from TRBV20-1 and TRBJ2-7; 7 bases align to TRBD2. The CDR3 spans 16 residues. Germline-derived CDR1 and CDR2 are DFQATT and SNEGSKA (reference sequence). V lost 6 bases, J lost 4 bases, and 18 bases stayed unmatched. The CDR3 loop is CSATGSSGGGGYEQYF. Here the CDR3 DNA reads TGCAGTGCCACCGGCTCTAGCGGTGGGGGGGGATACGAGCAGTACTTC.

This clonotype appeared a few times. The V call is TRBV2, the J call TRBJ2-5; D ambiguous. The CDR3 runs to 13 residues. In germline, CDR1 is SNHLY, CDR2 FYNNEI. Trimming stripped 10 bases from V and 2 bases from J, with 14 bases between. The CDR3 spells CANHKPVQETQYF. The DNA for the CDR3 is TGTGCCAACCACAAGCCAGTACAAGAGACCCAGTACTTC.

In its sample, this clonotype was seen many times. This rearrangement joins TRBV11-2 to TRBJ2-2; 9 bases align to TRBD2. Looked up from germline, CDR1 is SGHAT and CDR2 is FQNNGV. Losses at the gene ends were 5 bases for V and 2 bases for J; bases not matched to a gene: 3. There are 15 residues in the CDR3. CDR3 loop: CASSLTSGNTGELFF. The CDR3 DNA sequence: TGTGCCAGCAGCCTGACTAGCGGTAACACCGGGGAGCTGTTTTTT.

J is TRBJ1-2 and V is TRBV12-3 or TRBV12-4; D gene unclear. V was clipped by 4 bases and J by 2 bases, with 5 bases between them. The CDR3 consists of 12 residues. Here the CDR3 DNA reads TGTGCCAGCAGTTCGGACAACTATGGCTACACCTTC. Its protein is CASSSDNYGYTF.

In its sample, this clonotype was seen many times. The CDR3: CASSPASGRRYF. Here the CDR3 DNA reads TGTGCCAGCAGCCCCGCTAGCGGGAGAAGGTACTTC. The chain joins TRBV11-2 to TRBJ2-5, with 10 bases fitting TRBD2. The CDR3 has 12 amino acids. Germline V gives CDR1 SGHAT, CDR2 FQNNGV. V was clipped by 5 bases and J by 13 bases; unmatched bases: 7.

CDR3 sequence: CASSPTGGQPQHF. CDR3 sequence (DNA): TGTGCCAGCTCGCCGACAGGGGGTCAGCCCCAGCATTTT. This sequence joins TRBV19 and TRBJ1-5, with 9 nucleotides matching TRBD1. The trim removed 9 bases at V and 6 bases at J, leaving 6 bases unmatched. Germline CDR1 and CDR2: LNHDA and SQIVND (reference sequence). The CDR3 extends over 13 amino acids.

The rearrangement joins TRBV7-3 to TRBJ2-3; the D call may be TRBD1 or TRBD2 (5 bases each). The germline V gene encodes CDR1 SGHTA and CDR2 FQGTGA. The CDR3 runs to 14 residues. The V end was cut by 5 bases, the J end by 5 bases, with 14 bases between. CDR3 sequence (DNA): TGTGCCAGCAGCGTCGATCCTGGGGGAGATACGCAGTATTTT. This codes for CASSVDPGGDTQYF.

The sample holds a few counts of this clonotype. The chain recombines TRBV7-9 with TRBJ1-5; 10 bases are shared with TRBD1. The germline CDR1 and CDR2 sequences are SEHNR and FQNEAQ (reference sequence). This CDR3 region has 18 residues. With V trimmed by 5 bases and J by 9 bases, 19 bases remained unmatched. CDR3 residues: CASSASPKGTGEVGPQHF. The CDR3 DNA reads TGTGCCAGCAGCGCATCTCCGAAAGGGACAGGGGAGGTGGGGCCCCAGCATTTT. Based on the CDR3 plus reference TRBV7-9 and TRBJ1-5, the full variable domain is DTGVSQNPRHKITKRGQNVTFRCDPISEHNRLYWYRQTLGQGPEFLTYFQNEAQLEKSRLLSDRFSAERPKGSFSTLEIQRTEQGDSAMYLCASSASPKGTGEVGPQHFGDGTRLSIL.